These T cell receptor beta chains were read from a single sample in a study of post-analysis software for immune sequencing data. One entry per CDR3 protein, called by TCRdb with MiXCR from the PCR reads. Of approximately 260,000 distinct CDR3 sequences listed, roughly a third were seen once; the top ten hold roughly 4.8%. The specimen sequenced was blood. The source is a girl aged 10 to 17 with multiple sclerosis. CDR3s include the opening cysteine and the closing phenylalanine or tryptophan. The D gene is left open where the match is weak. Not every row has a clone size; where given, it reads once, few, many or a size class.

V	size	D	J	DNA	CDR3
TRBV19	many	TRBD1	TRBJ1-5	TGTGCCAGTAGTGACCCCCGGGACAGGGGGCTAGGTCAGCCCCAGCATTTT	CASSDPRDRGLGQPQHF
TRBV24-1	many	.	TRBJ1-2	TGTGCCACCAGTAAGGTCGACTATGGCTACACCTTC	CATSKVDYGYTF
TRBV12-3/TRBV12-4	.	TRBD1	TRBJ2-5	TGTGCCAGCAGTGTCCGAGGACAGGGGATTGAGACCCAGTACTTC	CASSVRGQGIETQYF
TRBV14	.	TRBD1	TRBJ1-6	TGTGCCAGCAGCCTTACTCTGGGGACAGCACTTTCACCCCTCCACTTT	CASSLTLGTALSPLHF
TRBV15	many	.	TRBJ1-5	TGTGCCACCAGCAGAGTAAGCAGCCCCATCAATCAGCCCCAGCATTTT	CATSRVSSPINQPQHF
TRBV29-1	many	.	TRBJ2-1	TGCAGCGGTACCCGGGACCAATACAATGAGCAGTTCTTC	CSGTRDQYNEQFF
TRBV6-5	many	TRBD1	TRBJ2-7	TGTGCCAGCAGCCACAGGGGGCCCAACGAGCAGTACTTC	CASSHRGPNEQYF
TRBV6-5	.	TRBD1	TRBJ1-1	TGTGCCAGCAGCCCACCCGGGACAGGGGCATTCCTTGAAGCTTTCTTT	CASSPPGTGAFLEAFF
TRBV5-6	many	.	TRBJ1-2	TGTGCCAGCAGCTTGGGGGGGCTACCCCTCGACTACACCTTC	CASSLGGLPLDYTF
TRBV4-1	many	TRBD1	TRBJ2-1	TGCGCCAGCAGCCAAGCAGGACAGGGGGCTTACAATGAGCAGTTCTTC	CASSQAGQGAYNEQFF
TRBV29-1	many	TRBD2	TRBJ2-3	TGCAGCGCGGGCCCCTCGGGAGGGGGCACAGATACGCAGTATTTT	CSAGPSGGGTDTQYF
TRBV12-3/TRBV12-4	.	TRBD2	TRBJ2-1	TGTGCCAGCACCGTGACTAGCCCCTCGAATGAGCAGTTCTTC	CASTVTSPSNEQFF
TRBV5-1	many	TRBD1	TRBJ2-5	TGCGCCAGCAGCGCCATACAGGGGGCTGGAGAGACCCAGTACTTC	CASSAIQGAGETQYF
TRBV7-9	.	.	TRBJ2-5	TGTGCCAGCAGCTCGGGGGACAGCCGAGAGACCCAGTACTTC	CASSSGDSRETQYF
TRBV7-3	few	.	TRBJ2-1	TGTGCCAGCAGCCCAGGGGGCGGGAGACTTCACTACAATGAGCAGTTCTTC	CASSPGGGRLHYNEQFF
TRBV6-1	few	TRBD1	TRBJ2-7	TGTGCCAGCAGTGAAACAGACAGGGGCGAGCAGTACTTC	CASSETDRGEQYF
TRBV3-1	.	.	TRBJ1-1	TGTGCCAGCAGCCAGGCGGGCCTGGAAGCTTTCTTT	CASSQAGLEAFF
TRBV5-1	many	.	TRBJ2-1	TGCGCCAGCAGCCCGCGTCCCCAGGGCACTCCGTCTACAAATGAGCAGTTCTTC	CASSPRPQGTPSTNEQFF
TRBV4-1	few	TRBD2	TRBJ2-1	TGCGCCAGCAGCCAAGCAGCGGGAGGGCCTTCTGAGCAGTTCTTC	CASSQAAGGPSEQFF
TRBV2	few	.	TRBJ2-1	TGTGCCAGCACCCAAAGGTATGAGCAGTTCTTC	CASTQRYEQFF
TRBV20-1	many	TRBD2	TRBJ2-1	TGCAGTGCTAGAGACGTGACTAGCGGGAGACCCTACAATGAGCAGTTCTTC	CSARDVTSGRPYNEQFF
TRBV6-1	many	TRBD1	TRBJ2-3	TGTGCCAGCAGTGACCAGGGGGCGAAAACAGATACGCAGTATTTT	CASSDQGAKTDTQYF
TRBV2	.	.	TRBJ1-1	TGTGCCAGCAGTGAAGCGCCGGTGCGGACTGAAGCTTTCTTT	CASSEAPVRTEAFF
TRBV5-1	few	TRBD2	TRBJ2-5	TGCGCCAGCAGCTTGACGGTAGCGGGAGGAGGAGAGCAGTACTTC	CASSLTVAGGGEQYF
TRBV28	few	TRBD2	TRBJ2-3	TGTGCCAGCAAACGTCCGGGACTACAGTCGGATACGCAGTATTTT	CASKRPGLQSDTQYF
TRBV4-1	.	.	TRBJ2-3	TGCGCCAGCAGCCAAGATGAAGGGGGTGGGCTCTCCGTCACAGATACGCAGTATTTT	CASSQDEGGGLSVTDTQYF
TRBV20-1	many	TRBD2	TRBJ2-1	TGCAGTGCTAGACTTCTGGGTCTGGGGGAGGGTAGTGAGCAGTTCTTC	CSARLLGLGEGSEQFF
TRBV5-1	many	TRBD2	TRBJ2-3	TGCGCCAGCAGCCTAGCGGGAGGCCCGGGTCCGCAGTATTTT	CASSLAGGPGPQYF
TRBV5-1	few	.	TRBJ2-1	TGCGCCAGCAGCCTCTTGCCTGGGAGCGAGCAGTTCTTC	CASSLLPGSEQFF
TRBV7-9	.	.	TRBJ2-2	TGTGCCAGCAGCGGGCTCCTCAACACCGGGGAGCTGTTTTTT	CASSGLLNTGELFF
TRBV15	many	.	TRBJ2-3	TGTGCCACCAGCAGAGATGGCAGGGGTTCAGATACGCAGTATTTT	CATSRDGRGSDTQYF
TRBV6-5	.	TRBD1	TRBJ2-7	TGTGCCAGCAGGCGGACAGGGACTTGGGAGCAGTACTTC	CASRRTGTWEQYF
TRBV20-1	.	TRBD2	TRBJ2-3	TGCAGTGCTAGAGTTCCGGGAGGGCCAGATACGCAGTATTTT	CSARVPGGPDTQYF
TRBV5-1	many	.	TRBJ1-2	TGCGCCAGCAGCTTCGACAGTCACTATGGCTACACCTTC	CASSFDSHYGYTF
TRBV6-2/TRBV6-3	.	.	TRBJ1-1	TGTGCCAGCAGCCACCCCGAGGGACGCACTGAAGCTTTCTTT	CASSHPEGRTEAFF
TRBV5-8	many	TRBD1	TRBJ1-5	TGTGCCAGCAGCTTCGACAGGGCGTTTAGGCAGCCCCAGCATTTT	CASSFDRAFRQPQHF
TRBV12-3/TRBV12-4	many	TRBD1	TRBJ2-6	TGTGCCAGCATCCCGGGACAGGGCATCGTTGGGGCCAACGTCCTGACTTTC	CASIPGQGIVGANVLTF
TRBV15	.	.	TRBJ1-2	TGTGCCACCAGCAACTTAGCTAACTATGGCTACACCTTC	CATSNLANYGYTF
TRBV29-1	.	.	TRBJ2-7	TGCAGCGTTTGGGAATTCGAGGGGCACGAGCAGTACTTC	CSVWEFEGHEQYF
TRBV6-2/TRBV6-3	.	TRBD1	TRBJ2-6	TGTGCCAGCAGCGGCACAGGGGCGGCTGGGGCCAACGTCCTGACTTTC	CASSGTGAAGANVLTF
TRBV5-1	.	TRBD1	TRBJ1-1	TGCGCCAGCAGCTTACTAGGACAGGGGGGGAACACTGAAGCTTTCTTT	CASSLLGQGGNTEAFF
TRBV28	many	.	TRBJ2-1	TGTGCCAGCGAGGCCACGGACACTTACAATGAGCAGTTCTTC	CASEATDTYNEQFF